The 2 T cell receptor beta chains presented below share a single source sample, sequenced in a study of glioma-infiltrating T cells. Amplification of TCR alpha and beta CDR3 regions from RNA used iRepertoire nested multiplex PCR. TCRdb re-called the multiplex PCR reads through MiXCR, storing one row per CDR3 protein. In the table there are 150,000 to 200,000 distinct CDR3 sequences, around 32% of which are singletons. Sequenced: glioma tissue, nonneoplastic brain tissue, or PBMCs (not recorded which). All receptors derive from a human donor with low-grade glioma or glioblastoma, undergoing nonglioma brain surgery, or in good health (not recorded which).

As concerns this clonotype: An end of the junction differs from the germline gene, which may be a read error. J is TRBJ2-7 and V is TRBV7-2; D not resolved. Per germline, CDR1 SGHTA and CDR2 FQGNSA. The length of the CDR3 is 14 residues. CDR3: CASRLGTPDYEQYF. For the CDR3, the DNA is TGTGCCAGCAGATTAGGTACTCCAGACTACGAGCAGTACTTC.

This clonotype was counted between two and nine times. The chain carries TRBV7-3 and TRBJ2-1, with 15 nucleotides matching TRBD2. CDR3 size: 20 residues. The trim removed 6 bases at V and 4 bases at J, leaving 16 bases unmatched. Germline V gene lookup returns CDR1 SGHTA and CDR2 FQGTGA. The CDR3 loop reads CASRRPGLAGGGRTYNEQFF. The CDR3 nucleotides read TGTGCCAGCAGGAGACCGGGACTAGCGGGAGGAGGACGGACGTACAATGAGCAGTTCTTC. The whole variable domain, filled in from reference TRBV7-3 and TRBJ2-1, reads GAGVSQTPSNKVTEKGKYVELRCDPISGHTALYWYRQSLGQGPEFLIYFQGTGAADDSGLPNDRFFAVRPEGSVSTLKIQRTERGDSAVYLCASRRPGLAGGGRTYNEQFFGPGTRLTVL.